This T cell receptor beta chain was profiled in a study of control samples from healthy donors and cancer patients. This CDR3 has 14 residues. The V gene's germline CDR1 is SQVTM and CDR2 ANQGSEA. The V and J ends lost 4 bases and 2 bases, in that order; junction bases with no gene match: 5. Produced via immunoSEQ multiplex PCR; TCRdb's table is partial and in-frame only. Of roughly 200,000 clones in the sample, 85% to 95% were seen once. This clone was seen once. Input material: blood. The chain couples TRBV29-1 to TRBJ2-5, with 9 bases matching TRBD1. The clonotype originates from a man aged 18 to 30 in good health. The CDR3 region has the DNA TGCAGCGTTGCCGGGACAGGGCTACAAGAGACCCAGTACTTC. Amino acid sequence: CSVAGTGLQETQYF.